The 28 T cell receptor beta chains presented below share a single source sample, sequenced in a study of T cells in Graves' hyperthyroidism and ophthalmopathy. TCR beta CDR3 region amplification was performed from RNA transcripts. HTBI primers were employed in a first-round RT-PCR of the TCR CDR3. TCRdb recomputed calls from the multiplex PCR reads with MiXCR, one row per CDR3 protein. This table holds around 580,000 distinct CDR3 sequences, around 46% found once. Sequenced input: peripheral blood or thyroid tissue (not recorded which). The source is a woman aged 18-29 years with Graves' hyperthyroidism.

The CDR3 DNA sequence: TGCAGCGCTAGACAGGGAACGAAGCCCCAGCATTTT. This sequence encodes CSARQGTKPQHF. The rearrangement uses TRBV29-1 and TRBJ1-5, with 7 bases lining up with TRBD1. Germline trimming cut 7 bases from V and 8 bases from J; bases unmatched to any gene: 8. The germline V gene has CDR1 SQVTM and CDR2 ANQGSEA. This CDR3 is 12 amino acids long.

The chain combines TRBV6-6 with TRBJ2-7; 10 bases are shared with TRBD2. This CDR3 comprises 14 residues. Trimming removed 7 bases from V and 3 bases from J; junction bases left unmatched: 6. Per the germline V gene, CDR1 is MNHNY and CDR2 is SVGAGI (reference sequence). The CDR3 nucleotides are TGTGCCAGCATTAAGCTAGCGGGAGACTACGAGCAGTACTTC. It codes for CASIKLAGDYEQYF.

This clonotype was detected a few times. The gene calls are TRBV7-9 and TRBJ1-2; a possible D gene is TRBD1 (5 bases). This CDR3 spans 13 amino acids. CDR1 and CDR2 from the germline V gene are SEHNR and FQNEAQ (reference sequence). With 3 bases removed from V and 8 bases from J, the gap between germline ends came to 13 bases. CDR3 loop: CASSLGSGQGYTF. The CDR3 DNA follows: TGTGCCAGCAGCTTGGGGTCAGGGCAGGGCTACACCTTC.

This clonotype was seen repeatedly, ten times or more. This chain joins TRBV6-6 and TRBJ2-2; no clear D. V was clipped by 0 bases and J by 4 bases, with 6 bases between them. Germline lookup yields CDR1 MNHNY and CDR2 SVGAGI (reference sequence). This CDR3 spans 14 amino acids. As DNA, the CDR3 is TGTGCCAGCAGTTACTCGACTCTCACCGGGGAGCTGTTTTTT. Residues: CASSYSTLTGELFF.

The rearrangement uses TRBV7-8 and TRBJ2-3, with D maybe TRBD2 (5 bases). Trimming stripped 1 base from V and 1 base from J, with 15 bases between. Germline lookup yields CDR1 SGHVS and CDR2 FQNEAQ. The CDR3 length is 17 residues. The CDR3, as DNA: TGTGCCAGCAGCTTAGTGGTCGGTTCCGGGGGCACAGATACGCAGTATTTT. It specifies CASSLVVGSGGTDTQYF.

This chain joins TRBV12-3 or TRBV12-4 and TRBJ2-2; 9 bases match TRBD2. The trim removed 6 bases at V and 7 bases at J, leaving 15 bases unmatched. The CDR3 consists of 17 residues. CDR3 sequence reads: CASSHPGTSKLIGELFF. In DNA form, the CDR3 reads TGTGCCAGCAGCCATCCCGGGACTAGCAAATTGATCGGGGAGCTGTTTTTT.

The chain carries TRBV11-2 and TRBJ2-6; D remains ambiguous. Germline values: CDR1 SGHAT, CDR2 FQNNGV. V gave up 8 bases and J gave up 0 bases, with 14 bases separating them. CDR3 length equals 16 residues. Here the CDR3 reads CASSPLQDSGANVLTF. The CDR3, as DNA: TGTGCCAGCTCACCACTACAAGACTCTGGGGCCAACGTCCTGACTTTC.

Written as DNA, the CDR3 is TGTGCCAGCAGCTCGTCGCAACCCAGGGGAGATGGGGCCAACGTCCTGACTTTC. It codes for CASSSSQPRGDGANVLTF. The chain carries TRBV7-8 and TRBJ2-6, with TRBD1 as a possible D gene (6 bases). The germline V gene has CDR1 SGHVS and CDR2 FQNEAQ. The length of the CDR3 is 18 residues. V lost 4 bases to trimming and J lost 3 bases, with 19 bases between them.

This clonotype was counted only a few times. V and J are TRBV19 and TRBJ2-2; no clear D. The CDR3 consists of 13 residues. Germline V CDR1 and CDR2: LNHDA, SQIVND (reference sequence). The V and J ends lost 10 bases and 6 bases respectively, with 15 bases between them. CDR3 coding DNA: TGTGCCATAAAACCAGGACCTGCCGGGGAGCTGTTTTTT. The encoded protein is CAIKPGPAGELFF.

V usage is TRBV25-1 and J usage is TRBJ2-7, with 7 bases that match TRBD2. The V gene's germline CDR1 is MGHDK and CDR2 SYGVNS. The CDR3 has 14 residues. The V and J ends lost 5 bases and 5 bases, in that order; junction bases with no gene match: 9. CDR3 sequence: CASSPWTSPHEQYF. CDR3 nucleotide sequence: TGTGCCAGCAGTCCCTGGACTAGTCCCCACGAGCAGTACTTC.

This clonotype was observed at least ten times. The J gene is TRBJ2-7, the V gene TRBV7-3; the match to TRBD2 covers 10 bases. This CDR3 has 16 residues. Per germline, CDR1 SGHTA and CDR2 FQGTGA. The V and J ends lost 2 bases and 3 bases, in that order; junction bases with no gene match: 7. In DNA, the CDR3 is TGTGCCAGCAGCTTATCAGCGGGGGGGCTTAGCTACGAGCAGTACTTC. Protein product: CASSLSAGGLSYEQYF.

Details on this clonotype: A read error may be the cause here, since a much bigger clone is one base away. The chain links TRBV20-1 to TRBJ2-5; the D gene is possibly TRBD2 (6 bases). The germline CDR1 and CDR2 sequences are DFQATT and SNEGSKA (reference sequence). The CDR3 totals 11 residues. Trimming took off 6 bases at V and 9 bases at J, with 14 bases between the two ends. The CDR3 loop reads CSAHMRRAQYF. The CDR3 nucleotides are TGCAGTGCCCATATGCGGAGGGCCCAGTACTTC.

Of note for this clonotype: It is unclear where the CDR3 begins or ends on the DNA, so no DNA is shown, and the CDR3 is as TCRdb lists it. CDR3: CSAREGRGHSPLHFGNGTQYF. The rearrangement uses TRBV20-1 and TRBJ2-5; TRBD1 is the table's D call and was not checked against the DNA. CDR1 is DFQATT, CDR2 SNEGSKA, per germline (reference sequence). The CDR3 has 21 amino acids, counting both end residues.

The rearrangement joins TRBV7-2 to TRBJ2-1, with 10 positions matching TRBD1. After removal of 6 bases from V and 5 bases from J, the junction contained 7 bases not matched to a gene. CDR1 and CDR2 from the germline V gene are SGHTA and FQGNSA. The CDR3 is 15 residues long. The DNA of the CDR3 is TGTGCCAGCAGTCCTGACAGGGGGCGCGACAATGAGCAGTTCTTC. Translation gives CASSPDRGRDNEQFF.

This clonotype has more than one count but fewer than ten. The germline gene is not matched at one end of the junction; a read error may be the cause. The chain employs TRBV6-4 and TRBJ2-2, with TRBD2 as a possible D gene (5 bases). The CDR3 runs 17 residues. Germline V gene sequence: CDR1 MRHNA, CDR2 SNTAGT. The CDR3 DNA reads TGTGCCAGCAGTTACTCGAAGAGGGAGCCCGGGGCCGGGGAGCTGTTTTTT. Its translation: CASSYSKREPGAGELFF.

This clonotype came up many times. This CDR3 is CASSVRDLSNYGYTF. DNA of the CDR3: TGTGCCAGCAGTGTCCGGGACCTCTCTAACTATGGCTACACCTTC. The chain recombines TRBV6-4 with TRBJ1-2; tentatively, D is TRBD1 (5 bases). Trimming took 4 bases from V and 0 from J, leaving 12 bases between them. The CDR3 has 15 amino acids. Germline V lookup: CDR1 MRHNA, CDR2 SNTAGT.

In this sample, this clonotype turned up many times. This chain uses TRBV19 with TRBJ1-5; D gene unclear. Germline CDR1 is LNHDA and CDR2 is SQIVND (reference sequence). Between the trimmed V and J ends, which lost 3 bases and 5 bases, there was a span of 11 bases. The CDR3 runs 14 residues. The CDR3 bases are TGTGCCAGTAGTATCAAACCCTGGGATCAGCCCCAGCATTTT. It translates to CASSIKPWDQPQHF.

At least ten counts were recorded for this clonotype. V gene TRBV19 combines with J gene TRBJ2-2; D unresolved. The CDR3 runs 12 residues. The germline CDR1 and CDR2 sequences are LNHDA and SQIVND (reference sequence). The V gene lost 8 bases and the J gene lost 5 bases, with 9 bases spanning the gap. The CDR3 here is CASGMVTGELFF. CDR3 sequence (DNA): TGTGCCAGTGGGATGGTGACCGGGGAGCTGTTTTTT.

This clonotype was detected ten times or more. The chain combines TRBV6-2 or TRBV6-3 with TRBJ1-5; tentatively, D is TRBD1 (6 bases). Germline V lookup: CDR1 MNHEY, CDR2 SVGEGT. The CDR3 totals 14 residues. Trimming stripped 2 bases from V and 4 bases from J, with 9 bases between. CDR3 in DNA: TGTGCCAGCAGTTACGGGACACATAATCAGCCCCAGCATTTT. It is translated as CASSYGTHNQPQHF.

The CDR3 is CASSSLRTGNSPLHF. The DNA for the CDR3 is TGTGCCAGCAGTTCCCTGCGGACTGGGAATTCACCCCTCCACTTT. V is TRBV12-3 or TRBV12-4 and J is TRBJ1-6; D ambiguous. The CDR3 has 15 residues. The V end lost 4 bases, the J end lost 7 bases, and 14 bases lay between the germline ends.

This chain joins TRBV19 and TRBJ1-3; D might be TRBD1 (6 bases). The CDR3 is 13 amino acids. CDR1 LNHDA and CDR2 SQIVND come from the germline V gene (reference sequence). V was cut by 4 bases and J by 9 bases, with 13 bases left in between. CDR3 coding DNA: TGTGCCAGTAGTAAAGGGACATCGGGCACCATATATTTT. This sequence encodes CASSKGTSGTIYF.

V and J are TRBV20-1 and TRBJ1-1; the D is unclear. Between the trimmed V and J ends, which lost 6 bases and 6 bases, there was a span of 17 bases. Germline-derived CDR1 and CDR2 are DFQATT and SNEGSKA (reference sequence). The CDR3 covers 13 residues. CDR3 region: CSAGPTGWAEAFF. In DNA form, the CDR3 reads TGCAGTGCGGGCCCGACGGGGTGGGCTGAAGCTTTCTTT.

The table lists this clonotype with many counts. This chain joins TRBV7-9 and TRBJ2-5, with D maybe TRBD2 (6 bases). Germline CDR1 is SEHNR and CDR2 is FQNEAQ (reference sequence). The V end was cut by 2 bases, the J end by 2 bases, with 15 bases between. CDR3 size: 16 residues. CDR3 protein: CASSLRGRRDQETQYF. CDR3 in DNA: TGTGCCAGCAGCTTAAGAGGCAGGCGGGATCAAGAGACCCAGTACTTC.

V usage is TRBV7-2 and J usage is TRBJ2-3; D possibly corresponds to TRBD2 (5 bases). The CDR3 runs to 15 residues. Trimming removed 0 bases at V and 3 bases at J, with 10 bases between. Germline CDR1 is SGHTA and CDR2 is FQGNSA. Here the CDR3 DNA reads TGTGCCAGCAGCTTAGCGGGAGTGGCTACAGATACGCAGTATTTT. Encoded protein: CASSLAGVATDTQYF.

This clonotype has a count of ten or more. The chain's CDR3 is CASSPYRPSGSETQYF. DNA for the CDR3: TGTGCCAGCAGCCCCTACCGCCCTAGCGGGAGTGAGACCCAGTACTTC. The chain has TRBV9 and TRBJ2-5, with TRBD2 identical over 10 bases. Trimming at V came to 4 bases and at J to 5 bases, leaving 11 bases not matched to a gene. Germline loops: CDR1 SGDLS, CDR2 YYNGEE. The CDR3 sequence is 16 residues long.

There are a few counts of this clonotype. J is TRBJ1-1 and V is TRBV27; the D is unclear. This CDR3 has 14 residues. Germline CDR1 MNHEY, CDR2 SMNVEV (reference sequence). V was pared by 2 bases and J by 7 bases, with 14 bases between. CDR3 nucleotides: TGTGCCAGCAGTTTAGTCGGATTTCGGGATGAAGCTTTCTTT. Its protein product is CASSLVGFRDEAFF.

The J gene is TRBJ2-7, the V gene TRBV29-1, with 7 bases aligning to TRBD2. The V and J ends lost 7 bases and 2 bases, in that order; junction bases with no gene match: 11. The CDR3 is 14 amino acids. Germline V gene sequence: CDR1 SQVTM, CDR2 ANQGSEA. In DNA form, the CDR3 reads TGCAGCGCGAGCGGACTAGGGGAGGCCTACGAGCAGTACTTC. Translated, it gives CSASGLGEAYEQYF.

This rearrangement joins TRBV25-1 to TRBJ2-1, with D perhaps given as TRBD1 or TRBD2 (5 bases each). Germline CDR1 reads MGHDK; CDR2 reads SYGVNS. Between the trimmed V and J ends, which lost 7 bases and 8 bases, there was a span of 18 bases. This CDR3 is 14 amino acids long. CDR3 in DNA: TGTGCCAGCACTTGGGGGACCCAGGCGGATGAGCAGTTCTTC. It specifies CASTWGTQADEQFF.